This TCR beta chain appears in the sequencing data of a study of vaccination effects on CD4 cells after COVID-19. Assay used: immunoSEQ multiplex PCR; TCRdb lists only in-frame clones, some missing. The table lists over 55,000 clones, 80% to 90% of them singletons. Study conclusions and caveats: Healthy vaccinees showed cross-reactivity with common cold coronaviruses in only 1 of 255 vaccine-induced clones.

About this clone: The antigen is undetermined.

Germline V lookup: CDR1 KGHSH, CDR2 LQKENI. The J segment lost 0 bases and the V segment lost 5 bases, leaving 6 bases of the junction unmatched. This CDR3 is built from 15 residues. Before any sequencing was done, the ViraFEST assay used viral peptide pools to expand antigen-specific CD4+ T cells. After more than 8 days in culture, the CD4+ T cells were isolated. It was on days 3 and 7 that half the medium was replaced with IL-2 medium. The V and J genes are TRBV18 and TRBJ1-2; 7 bases are shared with TRBD1. The source material was CD4+ T cells from PBMCs cultured with HCoV-229E spike peptides, sampled before COVID-19 vaccination. The sequence was collected from a human donor who received a COVID-19 vaccine. In nucleotides, the CDR3 is TGTGCCAGCTCAACAGGGACAGCTCCTAACTATGGCTACACCTTC. Its protein product is CASSTGTAPNYGYTF.